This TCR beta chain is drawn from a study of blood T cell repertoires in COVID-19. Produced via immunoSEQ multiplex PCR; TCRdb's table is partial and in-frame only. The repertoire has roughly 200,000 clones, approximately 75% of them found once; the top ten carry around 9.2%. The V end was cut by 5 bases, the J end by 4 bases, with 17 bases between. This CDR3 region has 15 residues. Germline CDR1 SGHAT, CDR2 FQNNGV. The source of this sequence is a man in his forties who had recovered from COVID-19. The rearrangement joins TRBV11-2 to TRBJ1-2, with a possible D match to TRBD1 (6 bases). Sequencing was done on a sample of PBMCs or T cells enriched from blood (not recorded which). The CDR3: CASSAQGIGIYGYTF. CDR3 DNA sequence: TGTGCCAGCAGCGCACAGGGTATAGGGATCTATGGCTACACCTTC.